This T cell receptor beta chain was sequenced during a study of cytomegalovirus exposure and HLA in healthy donors. Study at large: Roughly 180 million T cells yielded 117 million unique TCR beta sequences in earlier analysis.

Points on this clone: Antigen specificity is unknown.

Overall study findings and caveats: Per published accounts, TCR beta sequences correctly predicted the HLA-A and HLA-B alleles of most subjects.

Trimming shortened V by 3 bases and J by 6 bases, and 12 bases separated the two germline ends. The length of the CDR3 is 14 residues. Germline V gives CDR1 MDHEN, CDR2 SYDVKM. The PCR was carried out with 60 Vbeta primers and 13 Jbeta primers. Profiling relied on immunoSEQ multiplex PCR, and the TCRdb table lists in-frame clones only, not all of them. The table records about 130,000 clones, approximately 77% of them present only once. This TCR came from a man aged 30 to 39 in good health and CMV-seronegative. Sequenced input: PBMCs. This chain connects TRBV28 to TRBJ1-5; D possibly corresponds to TRBD1 (5 bases). Here the CDR3 DNA reads TGTGCCAGCAGTTTGGGGGAGGGAACTCAGCCCCAGCATTTT. It yields the protein CASSLGEGTQPQHF.